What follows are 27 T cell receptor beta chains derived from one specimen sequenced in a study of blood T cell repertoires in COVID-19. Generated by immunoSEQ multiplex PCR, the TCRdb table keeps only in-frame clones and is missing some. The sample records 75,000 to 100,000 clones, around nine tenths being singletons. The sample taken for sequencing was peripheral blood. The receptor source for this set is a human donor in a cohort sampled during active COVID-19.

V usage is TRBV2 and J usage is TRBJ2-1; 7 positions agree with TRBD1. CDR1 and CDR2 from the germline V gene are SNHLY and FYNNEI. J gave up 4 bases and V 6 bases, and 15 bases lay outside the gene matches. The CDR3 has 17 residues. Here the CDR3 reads CASRHRDRRRGYNEQFF. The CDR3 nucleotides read TGTGCCAGCAGGCACCGGGACAGACGACGAGGGTACAATGAGCAGTTCTTC.

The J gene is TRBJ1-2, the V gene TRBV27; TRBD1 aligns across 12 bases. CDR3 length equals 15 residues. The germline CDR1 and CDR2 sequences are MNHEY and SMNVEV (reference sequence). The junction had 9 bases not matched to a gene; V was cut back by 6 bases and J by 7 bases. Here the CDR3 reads CASRTRDRGPSGYTF. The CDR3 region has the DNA TGTGCCAGCAGGACCCGGGACAGGGGGCCAAGTGGCTACACCTTC.

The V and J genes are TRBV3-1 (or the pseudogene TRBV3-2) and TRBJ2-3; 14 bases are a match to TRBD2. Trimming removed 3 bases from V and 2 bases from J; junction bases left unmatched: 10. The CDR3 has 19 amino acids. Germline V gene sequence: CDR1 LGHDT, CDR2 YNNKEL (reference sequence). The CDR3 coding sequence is TGTGCCAGCAGCCACCTCCAGGGGACTAGCGGGGGACCCACAGATACGCAGTATTTT. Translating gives CASSHLQGTSGGPTDTQYF.

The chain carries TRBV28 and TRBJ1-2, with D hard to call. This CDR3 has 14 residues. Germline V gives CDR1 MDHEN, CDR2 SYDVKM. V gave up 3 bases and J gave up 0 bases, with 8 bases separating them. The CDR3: CASSFQSANYGYTF. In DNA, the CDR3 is TGTGCCAGCAGTTTTCAATCGGCTAACTATGGCTACACCTTC.

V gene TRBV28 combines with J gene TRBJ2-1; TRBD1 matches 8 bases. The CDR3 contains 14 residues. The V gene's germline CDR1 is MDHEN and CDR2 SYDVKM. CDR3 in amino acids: CGTRGTGAYNEQFF. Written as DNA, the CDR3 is TGTGGCACCAGGGGGACAGGAGCCTACAATGAGCAGTTCTTC. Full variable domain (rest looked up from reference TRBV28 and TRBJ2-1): DVKVTQSSRYLVKRTGEKVFLECVQDMDHENMFWYRQDPGLGLRLIYFSYDVKMKEKGDIPEGYSVSREKKERFSLILESASTNQTSMYLCGTRGTGAYNEQFFGPGTRLTVL.

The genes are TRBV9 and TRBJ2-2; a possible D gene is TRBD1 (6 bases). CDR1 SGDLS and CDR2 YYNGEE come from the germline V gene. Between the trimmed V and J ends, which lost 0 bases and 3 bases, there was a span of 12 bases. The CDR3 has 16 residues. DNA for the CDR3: TGTGCCAGCAGCGTAGCCCCAGGGGCGGACACCGGGGAGCTGTTTTTT. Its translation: CASSVAPGADTGELFF.

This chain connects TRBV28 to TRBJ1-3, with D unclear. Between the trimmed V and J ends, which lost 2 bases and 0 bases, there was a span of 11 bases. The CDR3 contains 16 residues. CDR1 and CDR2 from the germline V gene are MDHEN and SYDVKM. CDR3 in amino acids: CASSLRGTLSGNTIYF. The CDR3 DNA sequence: TGTGCCAGCAGTTTAAGAGGAACCCTCTCTGGAAACACCATATATTTT.

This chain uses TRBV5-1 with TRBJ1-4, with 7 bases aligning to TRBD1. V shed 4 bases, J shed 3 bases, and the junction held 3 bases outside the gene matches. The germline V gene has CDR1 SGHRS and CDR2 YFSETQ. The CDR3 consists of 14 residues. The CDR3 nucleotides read TGCGCCAGCAGCCAGGGACAGCCTAATGAAAAACTGTTTTTT. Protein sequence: CASSQGQPNEKLFF.

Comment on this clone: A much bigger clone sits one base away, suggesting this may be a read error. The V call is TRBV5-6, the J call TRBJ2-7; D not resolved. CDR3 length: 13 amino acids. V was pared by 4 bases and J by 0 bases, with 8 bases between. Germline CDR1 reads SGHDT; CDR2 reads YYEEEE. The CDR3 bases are TGTGCCAGCAGCCAGGTCAGCTCCTACGAGCAGTACTTC. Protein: CASSQVSSYEQYF.

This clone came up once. The CDR3 DNA reads as TGTGCCAGTAGTATGGGTGCAGGGGTCTACTATGGCTACACCTTC. Translating gives CASSMGAGVYYGYTF. This rearrangement joins TRBV19 to TRBJ1-2; a weak D match, TRBD1 (6 bases). The CDR3 sequence is 15 residues long. V lost 3 bases to trimming and J lost 3 bases, with 14 bases between them. The germline CDR1 and CDR2 sequences are LNHDA and SQIVND (reference sequence).

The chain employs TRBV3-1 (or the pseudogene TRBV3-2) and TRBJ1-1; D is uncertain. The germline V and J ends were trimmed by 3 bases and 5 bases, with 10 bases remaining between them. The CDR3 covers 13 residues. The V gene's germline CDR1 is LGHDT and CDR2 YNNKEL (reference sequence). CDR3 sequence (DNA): TGTGCCAGCAGCCACGTCACGGGGACTGAAGCTTTCTTT. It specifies CASSHVTGTEAFF.

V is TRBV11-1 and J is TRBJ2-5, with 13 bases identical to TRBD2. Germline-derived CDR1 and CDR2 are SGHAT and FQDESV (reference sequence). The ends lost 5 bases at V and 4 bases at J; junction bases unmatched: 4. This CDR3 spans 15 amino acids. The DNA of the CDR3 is TGTGCCAGCAGCCCGGGACTAGCGGGGTCAGAGACCCAGTACTTC. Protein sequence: CASSPGLAGSETQYF.

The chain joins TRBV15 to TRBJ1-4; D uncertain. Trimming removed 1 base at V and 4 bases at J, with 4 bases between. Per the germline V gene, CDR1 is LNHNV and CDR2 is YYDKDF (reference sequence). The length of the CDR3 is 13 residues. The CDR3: CATSRAYNEKLFF. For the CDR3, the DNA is TGTGCCACCAGCAGAGCTTATAATGAAAAACTGTTTTTT.

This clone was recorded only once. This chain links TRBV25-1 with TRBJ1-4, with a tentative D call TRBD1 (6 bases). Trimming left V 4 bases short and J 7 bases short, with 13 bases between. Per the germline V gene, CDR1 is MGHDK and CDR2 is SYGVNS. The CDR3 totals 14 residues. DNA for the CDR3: TGTGCCAGCAGTGCCGCAGGGGCGGGTGAAAAACTGTTTTTT. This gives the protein CASSAAGAGEKLFF.

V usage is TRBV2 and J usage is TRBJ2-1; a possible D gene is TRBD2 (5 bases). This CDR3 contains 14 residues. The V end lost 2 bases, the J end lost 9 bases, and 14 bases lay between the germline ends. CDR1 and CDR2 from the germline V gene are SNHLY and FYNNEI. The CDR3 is CASSELEGGSEQFF. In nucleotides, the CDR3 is TGTGCCAGCAGTGAATTAGAGGGCGGGTCTGAGCAGTTCTTC.

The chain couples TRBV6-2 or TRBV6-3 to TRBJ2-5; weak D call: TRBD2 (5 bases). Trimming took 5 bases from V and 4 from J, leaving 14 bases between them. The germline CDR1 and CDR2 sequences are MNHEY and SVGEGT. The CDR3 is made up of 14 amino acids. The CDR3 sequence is CASSPTGFGETQYF. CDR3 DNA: TGTGCCAGCAGTCCGACGGGGTTTGGAGAGACCCAGTACTTC.

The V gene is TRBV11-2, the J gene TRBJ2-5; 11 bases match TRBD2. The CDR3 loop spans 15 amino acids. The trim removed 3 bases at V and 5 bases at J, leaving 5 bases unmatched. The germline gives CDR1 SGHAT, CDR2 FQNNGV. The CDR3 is CASSFSGGDYETQYF. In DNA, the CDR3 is TGTGCCAGCAGCTTTAGCGGGGGGGATTACGAGACCCAGTACTTC.

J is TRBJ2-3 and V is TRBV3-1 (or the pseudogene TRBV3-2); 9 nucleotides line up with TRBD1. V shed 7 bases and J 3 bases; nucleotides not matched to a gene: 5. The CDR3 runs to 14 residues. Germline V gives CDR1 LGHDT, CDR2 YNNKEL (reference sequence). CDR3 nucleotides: TGTGCCAGCACCCCAGGGACAGGGACAGATACGCAGTATTTT. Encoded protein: CASTPGTGTDTQYF.

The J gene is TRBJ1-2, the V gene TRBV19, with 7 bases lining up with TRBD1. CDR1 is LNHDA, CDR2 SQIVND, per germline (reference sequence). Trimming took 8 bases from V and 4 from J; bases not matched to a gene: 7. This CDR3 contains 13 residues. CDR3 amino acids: CASSRQGGYGYTF. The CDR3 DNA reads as TGTGCCAGTTCGAGACAGGGCGGCTATGGCTACACCTTC.

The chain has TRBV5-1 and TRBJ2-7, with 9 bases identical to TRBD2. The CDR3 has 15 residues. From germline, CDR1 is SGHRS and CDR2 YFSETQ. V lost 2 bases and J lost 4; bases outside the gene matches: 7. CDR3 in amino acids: CASSFGGRAEYEQYF. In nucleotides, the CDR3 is TGCGCCAGCAGCTTCGGCGGGAGGGCGGAATACGAGCAGTACTTC. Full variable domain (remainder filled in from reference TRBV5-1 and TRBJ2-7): KAGVTQTPRYLIKTRGQQVTLSCSPISGHRSVSWYQQTPGQGLQFLFEYFSETQRNKGNFPGRFSGRQFSNSRSEMNVSTLELGDSALYLCASSFGGRAEYEQYFGPGTRLTVT.

This chain's CDR3 is CASRSGAGTEAFF. The CDR3 region has the DNA TGTGCCAGCAGAAGTGGGGCCGGCACTGAAGCTTTCTTT. This chain links TRBV12-3 or TRBV12-4 with TRBJ1-1, with a possible D match to TRBD1 (5 bases). This CDR3 comprises 13 residues. Trimming left V 6 bases short and J 4 bases short, with 12 bases between.

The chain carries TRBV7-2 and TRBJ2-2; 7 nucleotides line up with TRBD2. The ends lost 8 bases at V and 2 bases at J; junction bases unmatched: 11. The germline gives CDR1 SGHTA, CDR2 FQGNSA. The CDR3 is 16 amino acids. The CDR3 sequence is CASYPSGPINTGELFF. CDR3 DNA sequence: TGTGCCAGCTACCCTAGCGGCCCCATTAACACCGGGGAGCTGTTTTTT.

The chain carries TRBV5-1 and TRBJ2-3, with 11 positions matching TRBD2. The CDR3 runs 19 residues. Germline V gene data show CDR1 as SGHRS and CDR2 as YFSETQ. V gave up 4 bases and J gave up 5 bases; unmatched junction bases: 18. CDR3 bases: TGCGCCAGCAGCAAGACCGGGACTAGCGGCCCCTGGATAGGAGATACGCAGTATTTT. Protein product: CASSKTGTSGPWIGDTQYF.

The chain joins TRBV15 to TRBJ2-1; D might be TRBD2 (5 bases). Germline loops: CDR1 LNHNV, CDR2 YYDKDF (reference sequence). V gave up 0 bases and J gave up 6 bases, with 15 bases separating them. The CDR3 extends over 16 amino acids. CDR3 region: CATSRDPGWGVNEQFF. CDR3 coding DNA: TGTGCCACCAGCAGAGATCCTGGGTGGGGAGTCAATGAGCAGTTCTTC.

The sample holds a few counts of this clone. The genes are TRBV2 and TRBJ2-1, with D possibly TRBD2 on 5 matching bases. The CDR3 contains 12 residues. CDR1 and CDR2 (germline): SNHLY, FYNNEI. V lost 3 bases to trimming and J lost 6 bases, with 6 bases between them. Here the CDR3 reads CASSDLANEQFF. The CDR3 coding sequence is TGTGCCAGCAGTGACCTAGCCAATGAGCAGTTCTTC.

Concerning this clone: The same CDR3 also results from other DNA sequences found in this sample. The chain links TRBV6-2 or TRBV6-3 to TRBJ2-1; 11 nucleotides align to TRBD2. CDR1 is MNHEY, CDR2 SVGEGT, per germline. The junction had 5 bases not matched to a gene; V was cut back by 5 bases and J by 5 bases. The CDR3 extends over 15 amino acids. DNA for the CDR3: TGTGCCAGCAGTCCGACTAGCGGGGCAAACAATGAGCAGTTCTTC. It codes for CASSPTSGANNEQFF.

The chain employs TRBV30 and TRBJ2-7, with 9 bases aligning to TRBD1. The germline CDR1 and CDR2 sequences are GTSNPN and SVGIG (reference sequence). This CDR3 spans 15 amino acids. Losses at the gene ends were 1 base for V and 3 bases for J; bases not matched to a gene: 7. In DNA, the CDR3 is TGTGCCTGGAGTGGAAAACCGGGACAGGGCTACGAGCAGTACTTC. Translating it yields CAWSGKPGQGYEQYF.